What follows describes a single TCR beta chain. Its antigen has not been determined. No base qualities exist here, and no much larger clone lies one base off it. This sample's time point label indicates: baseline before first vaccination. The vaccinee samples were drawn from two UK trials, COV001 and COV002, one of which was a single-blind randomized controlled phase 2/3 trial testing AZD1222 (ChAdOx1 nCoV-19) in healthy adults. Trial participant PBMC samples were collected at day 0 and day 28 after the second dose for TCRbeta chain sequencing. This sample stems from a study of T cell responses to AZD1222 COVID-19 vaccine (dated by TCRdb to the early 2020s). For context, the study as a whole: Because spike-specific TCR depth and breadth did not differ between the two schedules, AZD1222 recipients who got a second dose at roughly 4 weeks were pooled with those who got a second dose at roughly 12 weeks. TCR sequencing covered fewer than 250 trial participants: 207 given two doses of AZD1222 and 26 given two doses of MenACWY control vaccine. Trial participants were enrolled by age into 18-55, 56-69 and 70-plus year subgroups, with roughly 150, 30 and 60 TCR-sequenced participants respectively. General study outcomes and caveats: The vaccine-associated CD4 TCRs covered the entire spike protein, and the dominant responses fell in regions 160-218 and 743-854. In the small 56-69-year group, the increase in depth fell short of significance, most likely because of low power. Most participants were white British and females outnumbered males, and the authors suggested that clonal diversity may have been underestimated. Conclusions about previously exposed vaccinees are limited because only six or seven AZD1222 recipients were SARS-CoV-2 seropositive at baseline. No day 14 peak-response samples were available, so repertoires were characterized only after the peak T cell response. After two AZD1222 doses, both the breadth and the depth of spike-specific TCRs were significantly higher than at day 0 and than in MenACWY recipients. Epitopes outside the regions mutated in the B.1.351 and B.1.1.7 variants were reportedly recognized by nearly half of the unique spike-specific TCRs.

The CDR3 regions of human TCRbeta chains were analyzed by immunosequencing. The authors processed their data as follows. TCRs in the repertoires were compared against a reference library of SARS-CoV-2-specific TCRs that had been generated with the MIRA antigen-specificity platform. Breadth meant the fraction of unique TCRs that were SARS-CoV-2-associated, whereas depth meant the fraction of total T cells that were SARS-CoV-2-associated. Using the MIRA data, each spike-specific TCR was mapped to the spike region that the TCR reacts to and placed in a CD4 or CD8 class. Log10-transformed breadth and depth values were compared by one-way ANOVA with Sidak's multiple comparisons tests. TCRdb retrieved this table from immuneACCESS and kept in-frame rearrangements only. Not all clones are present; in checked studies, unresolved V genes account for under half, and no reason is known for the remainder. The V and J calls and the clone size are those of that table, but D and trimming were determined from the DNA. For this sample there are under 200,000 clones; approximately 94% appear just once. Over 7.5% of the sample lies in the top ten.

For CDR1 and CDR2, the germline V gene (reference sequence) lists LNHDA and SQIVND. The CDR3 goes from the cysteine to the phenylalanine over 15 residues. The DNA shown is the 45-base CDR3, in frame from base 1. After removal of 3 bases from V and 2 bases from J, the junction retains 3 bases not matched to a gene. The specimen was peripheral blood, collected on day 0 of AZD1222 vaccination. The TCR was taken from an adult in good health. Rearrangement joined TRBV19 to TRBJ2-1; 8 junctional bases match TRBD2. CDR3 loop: CASSIVSGAYNEQFF. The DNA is TGTGCCAGTAGTATTGTTAGCGGGGCCTACAATGAGCAGTTCTTC.